This T cell receptor (beta chain) comes out of a study of T cell responses to AZD1222 COVID-19 vaccine listed by TCRdb under 2021. For context, the study as a whole: AZD1222 recipients whose second dose came at about 4 weeks and those whose second dose came at about 12 weeks were combined into one group, since spike-specific TCR depth and breadth did not differ between the two schedules. Trial participants were enrolled into age subgroups of 18-55, 56-69 and 70-plus years, which contained 148, 28 and 57 TCR-sequenced participants, respectively. A total of under 250 trial participants underwent TCR sequencing, of whom 207 had received two doses of AZD1222 and about 25 had received two doses of the MenACWY control vaccine. Paper-wide results and their limitations: Conclusions about previously exposed vaccinees were limited because only six AZD1222 recipients were SARS-CoV-2 seropositive at baseline. Epitopes outside the regions mutated in the B.1.351 and B.1.1.7 variants were reportedly recognized by nearly half of the unique spike-specific TCRs. After two AZD1222 doses, both the breadth and the depth of spike-specific TCRs were significantly higher than at day 0 and than in MenACWY recipients. Because no day 14 peak-response samples were available, the repertoires could be characterized only after the peak T cell response. Participants were mostly white British, with more females than males. The authors suggested clonal diversity may have been underestimated. The 56-69-year group was small, and its depth increase did not reach significance, likely because of low power. The whole spike protein was spanned by vaccine-associated CD4 TCRs, and dominant responses were seen in regions 160-218 and 743-854.

The CDR3 regions of human TCRbeta chains were analyzed by immunosequencing. Per the source publication's procedure: Repertoire TCRs were checked for matches against a reference library of SARS-CoV-2-specific TCRs that had been generated using the MIRA antigen-specificity platform. Breadth meant the fraction of unique TCRs that were SARS-CoV-2-associated, whereas depth meant the fraction of total T cells that were SARS-CoV-2-associated. Using the MIRA data, every spike-specific TCR was mapped to the spike region that the TCR reacted to and assigned to either a CD4 or a CD8 class. Log10-transformed breadth and depth values were compared by one-way ANOVA with Sidak's multiple comparisons tests. TCRdb took this table from immuneACCESS and kept in-frame rearrangements with V and J called. Such tables lack part of the clones; where checked against another copy, unresolved V genes explain under half of the gap, and the rest is unexplained. The V and J calls and the clone size are those of that table, but D and trimming were determined from the DNA. This sample is represented by more than 250,000 clones; more than 80% of them were singletons. Roughly 0.51% of the sample lies in the top ten.

As concerns this clone: Its antigen remains unidentified. No base quality values were provided; no much bigger clone lies one nucleotide off.

In the paper's terms, the time point label means: baseline before first vaccination. Vaccinee samples came from UK trials COV001 and COV002, including a single-blind randomized controlled phase 2/3 trial of AZD1222 (ChAdOx1 nCoV-19) in healthy adults. Trial participant PBMC samples were collected at day 0 and day 28 after the second dose for TCRbeta chain sequencing. The trim is 4 bases for V and 6 bases for J, with a gap of 17 bases between the germline ends. There are 14 amino acids in the CDR3, from cysteine to phenylalanine inclusive. Only the CDR3 DNA stays, 42 bases, in frame from base 1. CDR1 SGHNT and CDR2 YYREEE are derived from the germline V gene (reference sequence).

The rearrangement combines TRBV5-4 with TRBJ2-7, and possibly TRBD2, on 5 matching bases. This specimen consisted of peripheral blood, obtained on day 0 of AZD1222 vaccination. The clonotype comes from an adult in good health. This receptor has the CDR3 CASSLGLANAEQYF. The nucleotide sequence reads as follows: TGTGCCAGCAGCCTTGGGCTAGCTAACGCCGAGCAGTACTTC.